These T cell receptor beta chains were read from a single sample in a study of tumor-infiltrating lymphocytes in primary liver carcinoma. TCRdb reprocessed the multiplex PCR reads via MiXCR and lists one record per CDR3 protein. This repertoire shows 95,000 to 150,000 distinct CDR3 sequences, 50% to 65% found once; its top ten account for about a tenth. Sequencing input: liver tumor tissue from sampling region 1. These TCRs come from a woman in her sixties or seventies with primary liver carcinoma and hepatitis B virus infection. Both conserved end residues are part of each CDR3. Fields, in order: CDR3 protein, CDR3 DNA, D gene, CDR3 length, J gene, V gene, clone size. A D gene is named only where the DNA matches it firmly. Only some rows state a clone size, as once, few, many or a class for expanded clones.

CDSIRWGSGYIHYF TGTGACAGCATCCGATGGGGCAGTGGGTACATTCACTACTTC . 14 TRBJ2-4 TRBV5-6 .
CASSLGQSRGYAF TGCGCCAGCAGCTTAGGACAGTCTCGTGGCTACGCCTTC . 13 TRBJ1-2 TRBV11-2 .
CASKLTGGPYEQYF TGCGCCAGCAAACTAACGGGAGGGCCATACGAGCAGTACTTC TRBD2 14 TRBJ2-7 TRBV5-1 .
CASSLGSHQPQDF TGTGCCAGCAGCTTAGGGTCACATCAGCCCCAGGATTTT . 13 TRBJ1-5 TRBV7-8 once
CARSLMGNYDYTF TGTGCCCGGAGTCTCATGGGGAACTATGACTACACCTTC . 13 TRBJ1-2 TRBV30 .
CTSRVTTNDEQFF TGTACCAGCAGGGTGACTACAAACGATGAGCAGTTCTTC . 13 TRBJ2-1 TRBV6-2/TRBV6-3 .
CTSSLVGGNYEQYF TGCACCAGCAGCTTGGTTGGGGGGAACTACGAGCAGTACTTC . 14 TRBJ2-7 TRBV5-1 .
CARSLVQAYEQYF TGTGCCAGAAGTTTGGTACAAGCCTACGAGCAGTACTTC . 13 TRBJ2-7 TRBV11-1 .
CASSLYPTSGTDTQYF TGTGCCAGCAGCCTATACCCGACTAGCGGCACAGATACGCAGTATTTT TRBD2 16 TRBJ2-3 TRBV6-5 many
CASGTGNGYEQYF TGTGCCAGCGGGACCGGGAACGGCTACGAGCAGTACTTC . 13 TRBJ2-7 TRBV6-1 .
CAIDQEGKRGKINEQFF TGTGCCATCGACCAAGAGGGGAAGAGGGGGAAAATCAACGAGCAGTTCTTC . 17 TRBJ2-1 TRBV10-3 .
CASSTEGAGANYEPYF TGTGCCAGCAGTACTGAGGGGGCGGGAGCGAACTACGAGCCGTACTTC . 16 TRBJ2-7 TRBV6-2/TRBV6-3 once
CASSLGRRGPNQPQYF TGTGCCAGCAGCTTGGGCCGTAGGGGCCCCAATCAGCCCCAGTATTTT . 16 TRBJ2-3 TRBV5-6 .
CACSPPPYNEQSF TGTGCCTGCAGTCCGCCCCCCTACAATGAGCAGTCCTTC . 13 TRBJ2-1 TRBV11-2 .
CASSDEARGSYEQYF TGTGCCAGCAGTGATGAGGCCAGGGGGTCCTACGAGCAGTACTTC TRBD1 15 TRBJ2-7 TRBV2 few
CASQGGGRTDTQYF TGTGCCAGCCAGGGAGGGGGGCGTACAGATACGCAGTATTTT . 14 TRBJ2-3 TRBV6-5 .
CASSGSGLVGNEQFF TGTGCCAGCAGTGGATCCGGACTAGTAGGAAATGAGCAGTTCTTC TRBD2 15 TRBJ2-1 TRBV6-5 many
CASSPTHGTDTQYF TGTGCCAGCAGTCCTACGCACGGCACAGATACGCAGTATTTT . 14 TRBJ2-3 TRBV28 .
CTSNHRGRITEAFF TGTACCAGCAACCACAGGGGACGGATCACTGAAGCTTTCTTT TRBD1 14 TRBJ1-1 TRBV6-5 .
CASSLGLTYTSDTQCF TGTGCCAGCAGCTTGGGACTAACGTACACGTCAGATACGCAGTGTTTT TRBD2 16 TRBJ2-3 TRBV11-2 .